This record looks at one TCR beta chain sequence and its context. Trimming removed 5 bases from V and 4 bases from J; junction bases left unmatched: 5. This CDR3 contains 14 residues. CDR1 is ENHRY, CDR2 SYGVKD, per germline. Template material for TCR beta VDJ and CDR3 profiling consisted of genomic DNA. TCRdb reprocessed the reads with MiXCR, giving one entry per CDR3 protein. The sample yields about 210,000 distinct CDR3 sequences, approximately 60% seen once. This sample stems from a study of CD8+CD57+ T cells in acquired aplastic anemia. Study in general: On average, sorted CD4+ and CD8+ cells gave approximately 3 ug of DNA.

The chain joins TRBV10-3 to TRBJ2-7, with TRBD2 identical over 10 bases. Input material: sorted CD4+, CD8+, or CD8+CD57+ T cells (not recorded which) from PBMCs. The sequence was collected from a human donor in good health. CDR3: CAISPAGGPYEQYF. In DNA form, the CDR3 reads TGTGCCATCAGTCCAGCGGGAGGGCCTTACGAGCAGTACTTC.